Listed below are T cell receptor delta chains from one sample, sequenced in a study of Vδ1+ human thymocytes. TCRdb repeated clone calling on the multiplex PCR reads with CATT. This repertoire shows roughly 76,000 delta-chain clones, around 34% found once; its top ten account for under 0.3%. Sample: Vdelta1+ gamma-delta thymocytes from the thymus. Receptors were obtained from a boy in the first two years of life who had congenital heart surgery. The CDR3 runs from the conserved cysteine through the conserved F or W. A D gene is named only where the DNA matches it firmly. Expanded clones get a size class; other rows say once, few or many, or leave the size out.

v_gene	j_gene	abundance	d_gene	CDR3aa	CDR3nt
TRDV1	TRDJ1	once	TRDD3	CALGSGPYWGMGHRYTDKLIF	TGTGCTCTTGGGAGCGGCCCGTACTGGGGGATGGGGCACCGATACACCGATAAACTCATCTTT
TRDV1	TRDJ1	few	TRDD3	CALGELSGFLVYWGTYTDKLIF	TGTGCTCTTGGGGAACTGTCCGGGTTCCTAGTGTACTGGGGGACCTACACCGATAAACTCATCTTT
TRDV3	TRDJ1	few	TRDD3	CAFREARGDKGYTDKLIF	TGTGCCTTTAGAGAGGCGAGAGGGGATAAAGGGTACACCGATAAACTCATCTTT
TRDV1	TRDJ1	few	NA	CALGERGRVFPRTGTDKLIF	TGTGCTCTTGGGGAACGCGGCCGTGTATTCCCGCGTACTGGGACCGATAAACTCATCTTT
TRDV1	TRDJ1	few	TRDD3	CALGELLPFWGDTGYTDKLIF	TGTGCTCTTGGGGAACTATTACCGTTCTGGGGGGATACTGGGTACACCGATAAACTCATCTTT
TRDV1	TRDJ1	few	TRDD3	CALGSTLFGWGIVYTDKLIF	TGTGCTCTTGGGAGCACCCTCTTTGGGTGGGGGATTGTCTACACCGATAAACTCATCTTT
TRDV1	TRDJ1	few	TRDD3	CALGEHSLPYWGIHDTDKLIF	TGTGCTCTTGGGGAACACTCCCTGCCTTACTGGGGGATACACGACACCGATAAACTCATCTTT
TRDV1	TRDJ1	NA	NA	CALGEGSSPTSGLPRVTDKLIF	TGTGCTCTTGGGGAAGGCTCCTCTCCTACGAGCGGACTCCCTAGGGTCACCGATAAACTCATCTTT
TRDV1	TRDJ1	NA	TRDD3	CALGDFTFRDWGIYGFTDKLIF	TGTGCTCTTGGGGACTTTACCTTCCGGGACTGGGGGATTTATGGATTCACCGATAAACTCATCTTT
TRDV1	TRDJ1	few	NA	CALGVQTGRVYTDKLIF	TGTGCTCTTGGGGTCCAAACAGGTAGGGTTTACACCGATAAACTCATCTTT
TRDV1	TRDJ1	NA	NA	CALGKRLGYWVYTDKLIF	TGTGCTCTTGGGAAACGGCTCGGGTACTGGGTGTACACCGATAAACTCATCTTT
TRDV1	TRDJ1	NA	TRDD3	CALGEHGLLQKYWGIRGDTDKLIF	TGTGCTCTTGGGGAACACGGCCTTCTCCAGAAGTACTGGGGGATACGCGGAGACACCGATAAACTCATCTTT
TRDV1	TRDJ1	NA	NA	CALGVCSYPGKRLGGGPNKLIF	TGTGCTCTTGGGGTCTGTTCCTACCCGGGTAAGAGGCTGGGGGGCGGACCTAATAAACTCATCTTT
TRDV1	TRDJ1	few	TRDD3	CALGDPLYTGGYTDKLIF	TGTGCTCTTGGGGATCCTCTTTATACTGGGGGATACACCGATAAACTCATCTTT
TRDV1	TRDJ1	once	NA	CALGGHWTVSDKLIF	TGTGCTCTTGGAGGGCATTGGACCGTAAGCGATAAACTCATCTTT
TRDV1	TRDJ1	NA	NA	CALGELAFLNLLDITDKLIF	TGTGCTCTTGGGGAACTTGCCTTCTTAAACTTACTGGACATTACCGATAAACTCATCTTT
TRDV1	TRDJ1	NA	TRDD3	CALDPRPWGTYTDKLIF	TGTGCTCTTGATCCCAGACCGTGGGGGACGTACACCGATAAACTCATCTTT
TRDV1	TRDJ1	NA	TRDD2	CALGDLSYGGPDEYKLIF	TGTGCTCTTGGGGACCTTTCCTACGGGGGCCCCGACGAATATAAACTCATCTTT
TRDV1	TRDJ1	NA	TRDD3	CALGELPHVRYRGIKSGDKLIF	TGTGCTCTTGGGGAACTGCCCCACGTCAGATACCGGGGGATAAAGTCAGGCGATAAACTCATCTTT
TRDV1	TRDJ1	few	TRDD3	CALGEPLVLGDTWAPYTDKLIF	TGTGCTCTTGGGGAACCCCTAGTACTGGGGGATACGTGGGCTCCGTACACCGATAAACTCATCTTT
TRDV1	TRDJ1	NA	TRDD3	CALGERAYVFTGGYTRTDKLIF	TGTGCTCTTGGGGAACGGGCCTACGTCTTTACTGGGGGATACACCAGGACCGATAAACTCATCTTT
TRDV1	TRDJ1	few	NA	CALGEPARDTDKLIF	TGTGCTCTTGGGGAACCCGCCCGGGACACCGATAAACTCATCTTT
TRDV1	TRDJ1	NA	NA	CALGDPGHLLQGCDKLIF	TGTGCTCTTGGGGACCCTGGGCACCTACTCCAGGGTTGCGATAAACTCATCTTT
TRDV1	TRDJ1	NA	TRDD3	CALGGTGGYLTDKLIF	TGTGCTCTTGGGGGTACCGGGGGATATTTAACCGATAAACTCATCTTT
TRDV2	TRDJ3	NA	TRDD3	CACDTAWGIPWDTRQMFF	TGTGCCTGCGACACAGCCTGGGGGATCCCCTGGGACACCCGACAGATGTTTTTC
TRDV1	TRDJ1	NA	TRDD3	CALGNPRGIVGTTDKLIF	TGTGCTCTTGGGAATCCCCGGGGGATAGTGGGAACCACCGATAAACTCATCTTT
TRDV1	TRDJ1	NA	NA	CALGEGRPRGFVPWTVLFTTDKLIF	TGTGCTCTTGGGGAAGGGAGACCTAGGGGATTCGTACCCTGGACTGTTCTTTTTACCACCGATAAACTCATCTTT
TRDV1	TRDJ1	few	NA	CALGEQILPLPRYWGYTDKLIF	TGTGCTCTTGGGGAGCAAATCCTTCCCTTACCGCGGTACTGGGGATACACCGATAAACTCATCTTT
TRDV1	TRDJ1	NA	NA	CALGESCHSYTDKLIF	TGTGCTCTTGGGGAATCGTGTCATTCGTACACCGATAAACTCATCTTT